This TCR beta chain was sequenced for a study of cytomegalovirus exposure and HLA in healthy donors. Both 60 Vbeta primers and 13 Jbeta primers went into the PCR. Clones were sequenced by immunoSEQ multiplex PCR, and TCRdb holds only the in-frame ones, with some missing. The sample holds roughly 130,000 clones; approximately 8.8% are singletons and the top ten take about 5.5%. This clone occurred a few times. This receptor was obtained from a man in his forties in good health and CMV-seronegative. The sequenced material came from PBMCs.

In DNA, the CDR3 is TGTGCCAGCAGCTTCTCGACTAGCGGGGCTTACACAGATACGCAGTATTTT. Amino acid sequence: CASSFSTSGAYTDTQYF. The V call is TRBV13, the J call TRBJ2-3, with 11 bases that match TRBD2. This CDR3 comprises 17 residues. Trimming took 3 bases from V and 2 from J; bases not matched to a gene: 7. The germline V gene has CDR1 PRHDT and CDR2 FYEKMQ (reference sequence).